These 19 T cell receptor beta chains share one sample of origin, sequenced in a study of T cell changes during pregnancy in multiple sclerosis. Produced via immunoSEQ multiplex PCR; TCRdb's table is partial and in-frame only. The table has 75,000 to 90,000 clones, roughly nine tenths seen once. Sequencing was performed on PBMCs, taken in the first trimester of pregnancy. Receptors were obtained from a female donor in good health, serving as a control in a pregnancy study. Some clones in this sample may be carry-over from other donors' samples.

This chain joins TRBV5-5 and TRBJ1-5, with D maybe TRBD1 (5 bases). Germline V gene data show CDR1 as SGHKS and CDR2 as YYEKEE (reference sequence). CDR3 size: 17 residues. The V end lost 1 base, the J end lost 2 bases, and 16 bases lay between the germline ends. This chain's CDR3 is CASSLISVREGNQPQHF. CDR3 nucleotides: TGTGCCAGCAGCTTGATTTCCGTCAGGGAGGGCAATCAGCCCCAGCATTTT. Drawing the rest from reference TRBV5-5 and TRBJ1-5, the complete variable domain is DAGVTQSPTHLIKTRGQQVTLRCSPISGHKSVSWYQQVLGQGPQFIFQYYEKEERGRGNFPDRFSARQFPNYSSELNVNALLLGDSALYLCASSLISVREGNQPQHFGDGTRLSIL.

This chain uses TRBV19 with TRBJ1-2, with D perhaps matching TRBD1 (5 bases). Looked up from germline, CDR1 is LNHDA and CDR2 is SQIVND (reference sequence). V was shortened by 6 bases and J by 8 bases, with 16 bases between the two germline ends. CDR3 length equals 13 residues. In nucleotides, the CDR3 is TGTGCCAGTAGCGCCGCTGACAAGGGGGGCTACACCTTC. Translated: CASSAADKGGYTF.

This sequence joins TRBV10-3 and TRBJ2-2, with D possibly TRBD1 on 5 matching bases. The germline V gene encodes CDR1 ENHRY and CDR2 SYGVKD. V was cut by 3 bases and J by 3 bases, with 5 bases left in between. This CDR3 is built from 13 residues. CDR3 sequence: CAISDRDTGELFF. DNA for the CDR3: TGTGCCATCAGTGACAGGGACACCGGGGAGCTGTTTTTT.

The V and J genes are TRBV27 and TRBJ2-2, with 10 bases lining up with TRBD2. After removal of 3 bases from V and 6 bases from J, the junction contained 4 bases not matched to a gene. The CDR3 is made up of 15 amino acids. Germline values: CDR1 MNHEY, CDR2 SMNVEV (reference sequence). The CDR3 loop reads CASSFWLAGAGELFF. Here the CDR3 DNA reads TGTGCCAGCAGTTTCTGGCTAGCGGGAGCCGGGGAGCTGTTTTTT.

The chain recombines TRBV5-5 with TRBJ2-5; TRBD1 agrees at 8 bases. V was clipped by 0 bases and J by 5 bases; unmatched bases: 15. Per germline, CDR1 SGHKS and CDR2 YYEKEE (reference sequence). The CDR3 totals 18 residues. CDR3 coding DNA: TGTGCCAGCAGCTTGGGGCCGGACAGGGAGGCCGAAAGGGAGACCCAGTACTTC. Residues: CASSLGPDREAERETQYF.

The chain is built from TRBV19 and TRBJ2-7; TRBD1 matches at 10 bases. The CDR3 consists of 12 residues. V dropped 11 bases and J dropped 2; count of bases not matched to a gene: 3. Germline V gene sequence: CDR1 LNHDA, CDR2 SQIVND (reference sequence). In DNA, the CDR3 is TGTGCCGCCGGGACAGGGGCCTACGAGCAGTACTTC. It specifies CAAGTGAYEQYF.

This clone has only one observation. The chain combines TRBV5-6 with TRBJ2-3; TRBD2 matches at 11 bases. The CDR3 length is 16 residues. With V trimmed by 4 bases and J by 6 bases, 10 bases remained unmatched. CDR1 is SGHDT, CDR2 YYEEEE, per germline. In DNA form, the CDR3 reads TGTGCCAGCAGCGCCTTACTAGCGGGGGTATGGGATACGCAGTATTTT. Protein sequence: CASSALLAGVWDTQYF.

The CDR3 loop reads CSAQRPSRGNEQFF. The CDR3 region has the DNA TGCAGCGCGCAAAGGCCCTCGAGAGGGAATGAGCAGTTCTTC. This sequence joins TRBV29-1 and TRBJ2-1, with D perhaps matching TRBD2 (5 bases). Germline V gives CDR1 SQVTM, CDR2 ANQGSEA. The length of the CDR3 is 14 residues. Trimming removed 7 bases from V and 7 bases from J, with 20 bases in between.

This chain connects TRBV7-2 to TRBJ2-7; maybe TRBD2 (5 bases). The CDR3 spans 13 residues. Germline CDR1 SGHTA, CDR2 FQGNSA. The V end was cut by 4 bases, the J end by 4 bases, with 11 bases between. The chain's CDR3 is CASSSRREYEQYF. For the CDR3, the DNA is TGTGCCAGCAGCTCCCGTAGGGAGTACGAGCAGTACTTC.

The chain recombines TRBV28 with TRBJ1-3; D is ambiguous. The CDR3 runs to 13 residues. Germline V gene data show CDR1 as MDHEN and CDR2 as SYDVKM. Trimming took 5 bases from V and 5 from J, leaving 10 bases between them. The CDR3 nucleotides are TGTGCCAGCAGTCCCCCTCTAAGAAACACCATATATTTT. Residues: CASSPPLRNTIYF.

Here the CDR3 DNA reads TGTGCCAGCAGCTTAGCCCCAGGGTCTGGGGCCAACGTCCTGACTTTC. This sequence encodes CASSLAPGSGANVLTF. The chain recombines TRBV11-2 with TRBJ2-6; a possible D gene is TRBD1 (5 bases). The germline CDR1 and CDR2 sequences are SGHAT and FQNNGV. There are 16 residues in the CDR3. Trimming took 1 base from V and 1 from J, leaving 8 bases between them. The whole variable domain, remainder taken from reference TRBV11-2 and TRBJ2-6, is EAGVAQSPRYKIIEKRQSVAFWCNPISGHATLYWYQQILGQGPKLLIQFQNNGVVDDSQLPKDRFSAERLKGVDSTLKIQPAKLEDSAVYLCASSLAPGSGANVLTFGAGSRLTVL.

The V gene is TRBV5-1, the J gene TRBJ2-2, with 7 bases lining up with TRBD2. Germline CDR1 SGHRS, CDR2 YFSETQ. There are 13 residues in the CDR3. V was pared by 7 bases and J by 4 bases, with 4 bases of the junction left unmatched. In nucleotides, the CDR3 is TGCGCCAGCGGGACTACTGCCACCGGGGAGCTGTTTTTT. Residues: CASGTTATGELFF.

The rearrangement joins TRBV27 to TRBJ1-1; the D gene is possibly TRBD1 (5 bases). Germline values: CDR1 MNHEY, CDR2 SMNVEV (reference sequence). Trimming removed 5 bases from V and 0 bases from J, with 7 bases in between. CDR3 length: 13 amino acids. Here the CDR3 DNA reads TGTGCCAGCAGTGGACACATGAACACTGAAGCTTTCTTT. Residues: CASSGHMNTEAFF.

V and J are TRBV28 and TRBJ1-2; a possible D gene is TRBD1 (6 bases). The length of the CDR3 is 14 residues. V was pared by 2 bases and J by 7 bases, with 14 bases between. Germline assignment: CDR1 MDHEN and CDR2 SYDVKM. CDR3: CASSLEGDGGGYTF. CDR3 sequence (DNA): TGTGCCAGCAGTTTAGAGGGGGATGGCGGTGGCTACACCTTC.

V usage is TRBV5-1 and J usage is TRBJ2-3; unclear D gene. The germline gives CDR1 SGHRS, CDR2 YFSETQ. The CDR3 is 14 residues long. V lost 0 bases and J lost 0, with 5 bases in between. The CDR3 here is CASSLGASTDTQYF. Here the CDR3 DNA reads TGCGCCAGCAGCTTGGGAGCTAGCACAGATACGCAGTATTTT.

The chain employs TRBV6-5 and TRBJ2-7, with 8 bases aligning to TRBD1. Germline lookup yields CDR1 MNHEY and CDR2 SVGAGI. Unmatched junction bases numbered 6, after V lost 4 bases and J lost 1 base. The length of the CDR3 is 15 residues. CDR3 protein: CASSSDRVLSYEQYF. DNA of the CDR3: TGTGCCAGCAGTTCGGACAGGGTGCTTTCCTACGAGCAGTACTTC.

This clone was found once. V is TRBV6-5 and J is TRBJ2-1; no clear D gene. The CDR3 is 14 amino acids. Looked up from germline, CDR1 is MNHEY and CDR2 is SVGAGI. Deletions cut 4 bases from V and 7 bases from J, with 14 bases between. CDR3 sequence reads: CASSSRVRRNEQFF. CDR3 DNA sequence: TGTGCCAGCAGTTCACGGGTTCGTCGAAATGAGCAGTTCTTC.

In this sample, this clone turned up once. CDR3 nucleotide sequence: TGTGCCTGGAGTGTAGAGAGCTCCTACAATGAGCAGTTCTTC. Translated, it gives CAWSVESSYNEQFF. The chain employs TRBV30 and TRBJ2-1, with D unresolved. The V end was cut by 0 bases, the J end by 0 bases, with 6 bases between. The CDR3 is made up of 14 amino acids. Looked up from germline, CDR1 is GTSNPN and CDR2 is SVGIG (reference sequence).

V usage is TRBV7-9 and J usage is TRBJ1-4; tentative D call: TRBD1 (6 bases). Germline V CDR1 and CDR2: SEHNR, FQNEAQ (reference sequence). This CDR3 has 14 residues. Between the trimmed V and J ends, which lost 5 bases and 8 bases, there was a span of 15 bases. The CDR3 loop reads CASSQARGGEKLFF. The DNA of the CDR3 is TGTGCCAGCAGCCAAGCCAGGGGAGGGGAAAAACTGTTTTTT. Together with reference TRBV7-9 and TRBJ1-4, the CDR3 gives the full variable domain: DTGVSQNPRHKITKRGQNVTFRCDPISEHNRLYWYRQTLGQGPEFLTYFQNEAQLEKSRLLSDRFSAERPKGSFSTLEIQRTEQGDSAMYLCASSQARGGEKLFFGSGTQLSVL.